Shown below are 24 T cell receptor beta chains from a single sample sequenced in a study of blood T cell repertoires in COVID-19. Profiling relied on immunoSEQ multiplex PCR, and the TCRdb table lists in-frame clones only, not all of them. This table has more than 70,000 clones, about 86% appearing once. The sequencing input was peripheral blood. The receptors were sampled from an elderly woman with acute or convalescent COVID-19.

The rearrangement uses TRBV28 and TRBJ2-3; 7 nucleotides align to TRBD1. Germline V CDR1 and CDR2: MDHEN, SYDVKM. The CDR3 runs 12 residues. The trim removed 3 bases at V and 14 bases at J, leaving 8 bases unmatched. CDR3: CASSFLTGRRYF. The CDR3 coding sequence is TGTGCCAGCAGTTTTTTGACAGGGAGACGGTATTTT.

V is TRBV19 and J is TRBJ1-4; D not resolved. The length of the CDR3 is 16 residues. Germline V gene lookup returns CDR1 LNHDA and CDR2 SQIVND (reference sequence). Trimming removed 0 bases from V and 0 bases from J, with 8 bases in between. In DNA, the CDR3 is TGTGCCAGTAGTATAGATAGACGGGCAACTAATGAAAAACTGTTTTTT. This sequence encodes CASSIDRRATNEKLFF.

This clone showed up just once. V gene TRBV7-8 combines with J gene TRBJ1-2; TRBD1 matches 9 bases. In germline, CDR1 is SGHVS, CDR2 FQNEAQ. The CDR3 runs to 14 residues. V shed 5 bases and J 7 bases; nucleotides not matched to a gene: 8. In nucleotides, the CDR3 is TGTGCCAGCAGCCTGAGGACAGGGGTTGGTGGCTACACCTTC. Encoded protein: CASSLRTGVGGYTF.

This sequence joins TRBV27 and TRBJ1-1; 8 bases fit TRBD1. The CDR3 contains 16 residues. Germline V CDR1 and CDR2: MNHEY, SMNVEV (reference sequence). V lost 6 bases and J lost 2; bases outside the gene matches: 11. As DNA, the CDR3 is TGTGCCAGCAGCCGTGACAGGGGTGGGGGAAACACTGAAGCTTTCTTT. This sequence encodes CASSRDRGGGNTEAFF.

V is TRBV6-5 and J is TRBJ2-3, with 9 positions matching TRBD2. This CDR3 has 15 amino acids. Germline CDR1 MNHEY, CDR2 SVGAGI. V was pared by 3 bases and J by 6 bases, with 7 bases of the junction left unmatched. The CDR3 coding sequence is TGTGCCAGCAGTTATACCGGGACTAGCATGGATACGCAGTATTTT. Amino acids: CASSYTGTSMDTQYF.

This chain uses TRBV7-9 with TRBJ1-3; D is unresolved. The germline V and J ends were trimmed by 8 bases and 2 bases, with 13 bases remaining between them. Germline V gene data show CDR1 as SEHNR and CDR2 as FQNEAQ (reference sequence). The CDR3 covers 14 residues. CDR3 region: CASPRGSAGNTIYF. The CDR3 nucleotides read TGTGCCAGCCCCCGCGGGTCGGCTGGAAACACCATATATTTT. Together with reference TRBV7-9 and TRBJ1-3, the CDR3 gives the full variable domain: DTGVSQNPRHKITKRGQNVTFRCDPISEHNRLYWYRQTLGQGPEFLTYFQNEAQLEKSRLLSDRFSAERPKGSFSTLEIQRTEQGDSAMYLCASPRGSAGNTIYFGEGSWLTVV.

The chain carries TRBV6-5 and TRBJ2-5; TRBD2 matches at 13 bases. Germline values: CDR1 MNHEY, CDR2 SVGAGI. V dropped 4 bases and J dropped 7; count of bases not matched to a gene: 9. This CDR3 has 16 amino acids. CDR3 protein: CASSSRLAGGGGTQYF. The DNA of the CDR3 is TGTGCCAGCAGTTCCCGACTAGCGGGGGGCGGGGGGACCCAGTACTTC.

This CDR3 reads CASSIGQGGKLFF. CDR3 in DNA: TGTGCCAGCAGCATAGGACAGGGCGGAAAACTGTTTTTT. This chain connects TRBV7-2 to TRBJ1-4; 8 bases fit TRBD1. V trimming: 5 bases; J trimming: 10 bases; junction bases outside the gene matches: 6. The germline V gene encodes CDR1 SGHTA and CDR2 FQGNSA. The CDR3 length is 13 residues. The whole variable domain, remainder taken from reference TRBV7-2 and TRBJ1-4, is GAGVSQSPSNKVTEKGKDVELRCDPISGHTALYWYRQSLGQGLEFLIYFQGNSAPDKSGLPSDRFSAERTGGSVSTLTIQRTQQEDSAVYLCASSIGQGGKLFFGSGTQLSVL.

This clone was seen only a few times. The chain links TRBV19 to TRBJ1-2; D is uncertain. This CDR3 is built from 10 residues. Deletions cut 8 bases from V and 3 bases from J, with 4 bases between. Germline V gives CDR1 LNHDA, CDR2 SQIVND (reference sequence). In nucleotides, the CDR3 is TGTGCCAGTTCCTACTATGGCTACACCTTC. It codes for CASSYYGYTF.

The chain's CDR3 is CASNRQGAGNTEAFF. CDR3 DNA: TGTGCCAGCAACCGACAGGGAGCGGGGAACACTGAAGCTTTCTTT. The chain has TRBV11-3 and TRBJ1-1, with 7 nucleotides matching TRBD1. The length of the CDR3 is 15 residues. Trimming cost V 7 bases and J 1 base; bases outside gene matches: 9. In germline, CDR1 is SGHNT, CDR2 YENEEA.

The chain couples TRBV2 to TRBJ1-6, with 9 bases fitting TRBD1. Germline CDR1 is SNHLY and CDR2 is FYNNEI. Trimming took 8 bases from V and 6 from J; bases not matched to a gene: 5. The CDR3 totals 14 residues. The CDR3 sequence: CASGGGQGNSPLHF. DNA of the CDR3: TGTGCCAGCGGCGGGGGACAGGGTAATTCACCCCTCCACTTT. Looking up the rest from reference TRBV2 and TRBJ1-6 gives the full variable domain: EPEVTQTPSHQVTQMGQEVILRCVPISNHLYFYWYRQILGQKVEFLVSFYNNEISEKSEIFDDQFSVERPDGSNFTLKIRSTKLEDSAMYFCASGGGQGNSPLHFGNGTRLTVT.

This chain uses TRBV29-1 with TRBJ1-4, with D possibly TRBD1 on 6 matching bases. The germline V gene has CDR1 SQVTM and CDR2 ANQGSEA. This CDR3 region has 13 residues. The ends were cut back, 5 bases at V and 8 bases at J, with 15 bases in the middle. CDR3 nucleotides: TGCAGCGTTATGACAGGAAAGAGGGAAAAACTGTTTTTT. Protein sequence: CSVMTGKREKLFF.

The chain's CDR3 is CASSLGQGADTQYF. The DNA for the CDR3 is TGTGCCAGCAGTTTAGGGCAGGGGGCAGATACGCAGTATTTT. This chain links TRBV27 with TRBJ2-3, with 7 bases aligning to TRBD1. Trimming took 2 bases from V and 4 from J; bases not matched to a gene: 3. The germline CDR1 and CDR2 sequences are MNHEY and SMNVEV (reference sequence). The CDR3 has 14 residues.

This sequence joins TRBV7-9 and TRBJ1-1, with D unresolved. The CDR3 extends over 14 amino acids. V was trimmed by 2 bases and J by 4 bases, leaving 11 bases between them. Looked up from germline, CDR1 is SEHNR and CDR2 is FQNEAQ (reference sequence). The CDR3 protein is CASSLFRQVTEAFF. In nucleotides, the CDR3 is TGTGCCAGCAGCTTATTCCGTCAGGTCACTGAAGCTTTCTTT.

The chain combines TRBV27 with TRBJ1-5; 7 bases align to TRBD1. The CDR3 is made up of 15 amino acids. Per germline, CDR1 MNHEY and CDR2 SMNVEV (reference sequence). The ends lost 6 bases at V and 0 bases at J; junction bases unmatched: 5. DNA for the CDR3: TGTGCCAGCAGCGCCGGGACAGCTAGCAATCAGCCCCAGCATTTT. Protein product: CASSAGTASNQPQHF.

This clone was seen more than once but under ten times. J is TRBJ2-7 and V is TRBV3-1 (or the pseudogene TRBV3-2), with a possible D match to TRBD2 (7 bases). Germline CDR1 LGHDT, CDR2 YNNKEL (reference sequence). Trimming pared 4 bases from V and 5 bases from J, leaving 9 bases between. The CDR3 contains 12 residues. In DNA, the CDR3 is TGTGCCAGCAGCCCGGGGGGCGACGAGCAGTACTTC. This gives the protein CASSPGGDEQYF.

This chain links TRBV19 with TRBJ1-5; D unresolved. The CDR3 contains 13 residues. Looked up from germline, CDR1 is LNHDA and CDR2 is SQIVND (reference sequence). V was shortened by 1 base and J by 2 bases, with 3 bases between the two germline ends. The CDR3 region is CASSIAGNQPQHF. CDR3 nucleotides: TGTGCCAGTAGTATAGCGGGCAATCAGCCCCAGCATTTT.

This clone was observed a single time. The chain carries TRBV18 and TRBJ1-1; TRBD1 matches at 8 bases. There are 15 residues in the CDR3. J gave up 0 bases and V 3 bases, and 3 bases lay outside the gene matches. Germline CDR1 is KGHSH and CDR2 is LQKENI. In DNA, the CDR3 is TGTGCCAGCTCACCCGGGACAGGAGTGAACACTGAAGCTTTCTTT. As protein: CASSPGTGVNTEAFF.

The chain is built from TRBV5-1 and TRBJ2-3; TRBD2 aligns across 15 bases. Unmatched junction bases numbered 4, after V lost 4 bases and J lost 4 bases. This CDR3 is built from 16 residues. Germline-derived CDR1 and CDR2 are SGHRS and YFSETQ. This CDR3 reads CASSPGLAGGADTQYF. For the CDR3, the DNA is TGCGCCAGCAGCCCGGGACTAGCGGGGGGCGCAGATACGCAGTATTTT. The whole variable domain, filled in from reference TRBV5-1 and TRBJ2-3, reads KAGVTQTPRYLIKTRGQQVTLSCSPISGHRSVSWYQQTPGQGLQFLFEYFSETQRNKGNFPGRFSGRQFSNSRSEMNVSTLELGDSALYLCASSPGLAGGADTQYFGPGTRLTVL.

Note on this clone: Sequence at one end of the junction differs from germline and may be a read error. The chain has TRBV4-1 and TRBJ2-4; 8 nucleotides align to TRBD1. CDR1 is MGHRA, CDR2 YSYEKL, per germline. The CDR3 contains 15 residues. For the CDR3, the DNA is TGCGCCAGCAGCCAAGATCGGACAGGGTTAAACATTCAGTACTTT. Translating gives CASSQDRTGLNIQYF.

The V and J genes are TRBV11-3 and TRBJ2-5; 7 nucleotides align to TRBD1. The trim removed 5 bases at V and 1 base at J, leaving 1 base unmatched. Germline V CDR1 and CDR2: SGHNT, YENEEA. This CDR3 contains 13 residues. The CDR3 DNA sequence: TGTGCCAGCAGCGGACAGGTCCAAGAGACCCAGTACTTC. It encodes CASSGQVQETQYF.

The genes are TRBV10-1 and TRBJ2-7, with D possibly being TRBD1 (6 bases). V was clipped by 0 bases and J by 9 bases, with 15 bases between them. Germline values: CDR1 WNHNN, CDR2 SYGVQD (reference sequence). The CDR3 extends over 14 amino acids. CDR3 DNA sequence: TGCGCCAGCAGTGAGTCGACAGGCCGGGTAGTGCAGTACTTC. Translation gives CASSESTGRVVQYF.

The chain links TRBV11-2 to TRBJ1-5; a possible D gene is TRBD1 (6 bases). Per the germline V gene, CDR1 is SGHAT and CDR2 is FQNNGV. CDR3 size: 16 residues. Trimming stripped 2 bases from V and 1 base from J, with 12 bases between. The CDR3: CASSLWGGRSNQPQHF. In DNA, the CDR3 is TGTGCCAGCAGCTTATGGGGGGGGCGGAGCAATCAGCCCCAGCATTTT.

V is TRBV5-1 and J is TRBJ2-2; possibly TRBD2 for D (5 bases). Germline V gene lookup returns CDR1 SGHRS and CDR2 YFSETQ. This CDR3 has 15 residues. Trimming took off 5 bases at V and 5 bases at J, with 16 bases between the two ends. The CDR3 nucleotides read TGCGCCAGCAGGTTAGACACTCCGGGGACCGGGGAGCTGTTTTTT. It encodes CASRLDTPGTGELFF.